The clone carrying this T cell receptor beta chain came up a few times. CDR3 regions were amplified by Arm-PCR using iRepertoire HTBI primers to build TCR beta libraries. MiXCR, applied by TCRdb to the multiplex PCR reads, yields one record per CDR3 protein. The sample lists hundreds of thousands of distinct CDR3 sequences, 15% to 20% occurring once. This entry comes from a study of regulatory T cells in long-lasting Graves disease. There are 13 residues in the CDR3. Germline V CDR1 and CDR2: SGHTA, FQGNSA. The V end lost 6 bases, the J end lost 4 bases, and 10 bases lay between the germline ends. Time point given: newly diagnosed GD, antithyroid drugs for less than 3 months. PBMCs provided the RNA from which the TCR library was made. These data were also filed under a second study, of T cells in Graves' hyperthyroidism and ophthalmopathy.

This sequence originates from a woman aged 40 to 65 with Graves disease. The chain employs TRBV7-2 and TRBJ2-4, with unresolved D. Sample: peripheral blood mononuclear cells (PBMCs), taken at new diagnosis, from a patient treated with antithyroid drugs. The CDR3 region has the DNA TGTGCCAGCAGTGGGCTTTCTAAAAACATTCAGTACTTC. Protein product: CASSGLSKNIQYF.